These 22 T cell receptor beta chains share one sample of origin, sequenced in a study of shared clonotypes between healthy human individuals. Using immunoSEQ multiplex PCR, the repertoire was profiled, and TCRdb retains in-frame clones only, with some absent. The profile shows a few million clones, over 90% of them singletons. Sequenced material: naive CD4+ T cells from PBMCs. Stated subset: CD45RA+ positively selected. These receptors all stem from a man aged 18 to 29 in good health. Some clones in this sample may be carry-over from other donors' samples.

The V gene is TRBV6-1, the J gene TRBJ2-1, with 14 bases that match TRBD2. The CDR3 consists of 15 residues. CDR1 is MNHNS, CDR2 SASEGT, per germline. With V trimmed by 6 bases and J by 6 bases, 4 bases remained unmatched. The CDR3 region is CASSYGLAGGNEQFF. The DNA for the CDR3 is TGTGCCAGCAGCTACGGACTAGCGGGAGGCAATGAGCAGTTCTTC.

This sequence joins TRBV5-1 and TRBJ1-3, with D perhaps TRBD1 (5 bases). CDR1 is SGHRS, CDR2 YFSETQ, per germline. The CDR3 runs to 16 residues. Trimming cost V 1 base and J 0 bases, with 11 bases left between them. The DNA of the CDR3 is TGCGCCAGCAGCTTGCTAACGGGGACCTCTGGAAACACCATATATTTT. Its protein is CASSLLTGTSGNTIYF.

Of note for this clone: In the same sample, other DNA sequences code for this CDR3. V and J are TRBV2 and TRBJ2-7, with D perhaps TRBD1 (6 bases). The CDR3 spans 12 residues. CDR1 and CDR2 (germline): SNHLY, FYNNEI. Trimming pared 6 bases from V and 1 base from J, leaving 7 bases between. The CDR3 nucleotides read TGTGCCAGCAGAACAGGGTCCTACGAGCAGTACTTC. Protein: CASRTGSYEQYF.

The genes are TRBV30 and TRBJ2-2; 7 nucleotides align to TRBD1. V was clipped by 3 bases and J by 4 bases; unmatched bases: 8. The CDR3 has 15 amino acids. From germline, CDR1 is GTSNPN and CDR2 SVGIG (reference sequence). The CDR3 nucleotides are TGTGCCTGGAGGGATACAGGGGTCGGCACCGGGGAGCTGTTTTTT. Encoded protein: CAWRDTGVGTGELFF.

This clone was counted a single time. Other DNA sequences in this sample translate to the same CDR3. The chain combines TRBV5-4 with TRBJ2-7; TRBD1 aligns across 7 bases. Trimming cost V 4 bases and J 3 bases; bases outside gene matches: 7. This CDR3 spans 14 amino acids. Germline assignment: CDR1 SGHNT and CDR2 YYREEE (reference sequence). The CDR3 protein is CASSLQGTSYEQYF. The CDR3 DNA reads TGTGCCAGCAGCCTACAGGGGACAAGCTACGAGCAGTACTTC.

Comments on this clone: Other DNA sequences of this sample code for an identical CDR3. The V and J genes are TRBV2 and TRBJ2-1; D call uncertain. This CDR3 spans 12 amino acids. Germline values: CDR1 SNHLY, CDR2 FYNNEI. The V end lost 5 bases, the J end lost 5 bases, and 7 bases lay between the germline ends. The CDR3 here is CASSYTDNEQFF. In DNA, the CDR3 is TGTGCCAGCAGTTATACAGACAATGAGCAGTTCTTC. Together with reference TRBV2 and TRBJ2-1, the CDR3 gives the full variable domain: EPEVTQTPSHQVTQMGQEVILRCVPISNHLYFYWYRQILGQKVEFLVSFYNNEISEKSEIFDDQFSVERPDGSNFTLKIRSTKLEDSAMYFCASSYTDNEQFFGPGTRLTVL.

The chain employs TRBV28 and TRBJ1-5; the match to TRBD1 covers 7 bases. Losses at the gene ends were 6 bases for V and 0 bases for J; bases not matched to a gene: 14. Germline V lookup: CDR1 MDHEN, CDR2 SYDVKM. The CDR3 totals 18 residues. The CDR3 sequence is CASRTRQGRSYSNQPQHF. The CDR3 bases are TGTGCCAGCAGAACCCGACAGGGTCGGTCGTATAGCAATCAGCCCCAGCATTTT.

The chain combines TRBV15 with TRBJ2-6, with 8 bases identical to TRBD1. The V segment lost 0 bases and the J segment 2 bases; nucleotides outside the gene matches: 6. The CDR3 has 18 amino acids. Germline CDR1 and CDR2: LNHNV and YYDKDF (reference sequence). The CDR3 nucleotides are TGTGCCACCAGCAGAGAACCGAGACAGGGGACTGGGGCCAACGTCCTGACTTTC. Its translation: CATSREPRQGTGANVLTF.

This chain uses TRBV7-2 with TRBJ2-1; no reliable D call. Trimming took off 7 bases at V and 2 bases at J, with 18 bases between the two ends. Per the germline V gene, CDR1 is SGHTA and CDR2 is FQGNSA. This CDR3 has 16 residues. In DNA form, the CDR3 reads TGTGCCAGCAACTCTTTAGGGCTGGCTGCCTACAATGAGCAGTTCTTC. This sequence encodes CASNSLGLAAYNEQFF.

This chain joins TRBV19 and TRBJ2-3; 8 nucleotides match TRBD2. V shed 5 bases, J shed 0 bases, and the junction held 13 bases outside the gene matches. Germline V gene sequence: CDR1 LNHDA, CDR2 SQIVND (reference sequence). The CDR3 is made up of 18 amino acids. The CDR3 region is CASSPKALAGLSTDTQYF. Here the CDR3 DNA reads TGTGCCAGTAGTCCTAAGGCCCTAGCGGGTCTGAGCACAGATACGCAGTATTTT.

The V call is TRBV5-1, the J call TRBJ2-7; D is possibly TRBD2 (6 bases). Germline lookup yields CDR1 SGHRS and CDR2 YFSETQ. V shed 0 bases and J shed 2 bases, with 18 bases lying between them. The CDR3 totals 17 residues. The CDR3 bases are TGCGCCAGCAGCTTGGCCGCGGCGGGGATTACGGCCTACGAGCAGTACTTC. It translates to CASSLAAAGITAYEQYF.

This chain connects TRBV6-5 to TRBJ2-1; the match to TRBD2 covers 7 bases. The CDR3 has 13 residues. J was trimmed by 5 bases and V by 5 bases; bases with no gene match: 3. Germline CDR1 is MNHEY and CDR2 is SVGAGI. CDR3 bases: TGTGCCAGCAGTAACGGGAGGCACAATGAGCAGTTCTTC. It yields the protein CASSNGRHNEQFF.

The gene calls are TRBV4-3 and TRBJ2-1, with 7 bases lining up with TRBD2. CDR3 length: 17 residues. Germline lookup yields CDR1 LGHNA and CDR2 YSLEER. Unmatched junction bases numbered 7, after V lost 2 bases and J lost 0 bases. The CDR3 region has the DNA TGCGCCAGCAGCCAAATAACTAGCGTCGACTCCTACAATGAGCAGTTCTTC. It codes for CASSQITSVDSYNEQFF.

Concerning this clone itself: The same CDR3 is also encoded by other DNA sequences in this sample. The chain has TRBV18 and TRBJ2-1; perhaps TRBD2 as D (5 bases). Trimming removed 3 bases from V and 4 bases from J, with 7 bases in between. Looked up from germline, CDR1 is KGHSH and CDR2 is LQKENI. The CDR3 consists of 13 residues. CDR3 DNA: TGTGCCAGCTCACCTGGACTGTACAATGAGCAGTTCTTC. Translating it yields CASSPGLYNEQFF.

The gene calls are TRBV27 and TRBJ2-1, with TRBD2 matching 11 bases. V lost 3 bases to trimming and J lost 4 bases; unmatched junction nucleotides: 5. The CDR3 spans 16 residues. Germline-derived CDR1 and CDR2 are MNHEY and SMNVEV (reference sequence). CDR3 in amino acids: CASSFLSGRVYNEQFF. The CDR3 coding sequence is TGTGCCAGCAGTTTCCTTAGCGGGAGGGTATACAATGAGCAGTTCTTC.

The chain carries TRBV25-1 and TRBJ2-3, with 7 bases fitting TRBD2. Germline V gene data show CDR1 as MGHDK and CDR2 as SYGVNS. This CDR3 is 14 amino acids long. V shed 7 bases and J 0 bases; nucleotides not matched to a gene: 4. This CDR3 is CASNKAGSTDTQYF. CDR3 DNA sequence: TGTGCCAGCAACAAAGCGGGGAGCACAGATACGCAGTATTTT.

The chain has TRBV7-9 and TRBJ2-2; D is undetermined. CDR1 and CDR2 (germline): SEHNR, FQNEAQ (reference sequence). The germline V and J ends were trimmed by 1 base and 4 bases, with 10 bases remaining between them. CDR3 length: 15 amino acids. The CDR3 sequence: CASSLGTTLTGELFF. CDR3 bases: TGTGCCAGCAGCTTAGGGACGACTCTCACCGGGGAGCTGTTTTTT.

V is TRBV5-1 and J is TRBJ2-7; D may be TRBD1 or TRBD2 (6 bases each). This CDR3 region has 16 residues. The germline V gene encodes CDR1 SGHRS and CDR2 YFSETQ. The V gene lost 0 bases and the J gene lost 6 bases, with 19 bases spanning the gap. As DNA, the CDR3 is TGCGCCAGCAGCTTGGTAGGGGGGAGCTCATCAGGCGAGCAGTACTTC. Translation gives CASSLVGGSSSGEQYF.

This chain uses TRBV7-3 with TRBJ2-2, with 8 positions matching TRBD1. V lost 1 base, J lost 4 bases, and 8 bases stayed unmatched. This CDR3 is 17 amino acids long. In germline, CDR1 is SGHTA, CDR2 FQGTGA. CDR3 amino acids: CASSLIGQGAATGELFF. The CDR3, as DNA: TGTGCCAGCAGCTTAATCGGGCAGGGGGCGGCCACCGGGGAGCTGTTTTTT.

In regard to this clone: Distinct nucleotide sequences in the sample also encode this CDR3. This chain connects TRBV11-2 to TRBJ2-7, with D uncertain. V was pared by 2 bases and J by 5 bases, with 4 bases between. Germline V gene sequence: CDR1 SGHAT, CDR2 FQNNGV. The CDR3 sequence is 11 residues long. The chain's CDR3 is CASSLSHEQYF. CDR3 in DNA: TGTGCCAGCAGCTTATCCCACGAGCAGTACTTC.

This sequence joins TRBV7-9 and TRBJ2-3; the match to TRBD2 covers 9 bases. Per the germline V gene, CDR1 is SEHNR and CDR2 is FQNEAQ (reference sequence). With 0 bases clipped from V and 1 base from J, the junction kept 2 bases outside the gene matches. The CDR3 has 16 amino acids. As DNA, the CDR3 is TGTGCCAGCAGCTTAGCGCGCGGGGGGGGCACAGATACGCAGTATTTT. This sequence encodes CASSLARGGGTDTQYF.

The V and J genes are TRBV10-3 and TRBJ1-1, with D hard to call. V shed 6 bases and J shed 3 bases, with 8 bases lying between them. This CDR3 has 12 residues. Looked up from germline, CDR1 is ENHRY and CDR2 is SYGVKD. This CDR3 is CAIRRMDTEAFF. CDR3 DNA sequence: TGTGCCATCAGAAGAATGGACACTGAAGCTTTCTTT.